Listed below are T cell receptor beta chains from one sample, sequenced in a study of blood T cells in healthy people across ages. TCRdb ran MiXCR on the 5' RACE reads and lists one entry per CDR3 protein. The profile covers under 850,000 distinct CDR3 sequences, with 30% to 45% appearing a single time and 10% to 15% taken by the ten largest. What was sequenced was blood. The receptor source for this set is a man aged 18 to 29 in good health. CDR3s leave out the opening cysteine and the closing phenylalanine or tryptophan. Fields, in order: V gene, J gene, D gene, CDR3 protein. The D gene is left open where the match is weak.

>TRBV20-1|TRBJ2-3|TRBD2
SALGLAGFTDTQY
>TRBV6-5|TRBJ1-5|TRBD1
ASSPVPGQPNQPQH
>TRBV12-3/TRBV12-4|TRBJ2-3|-
ASSRGGIGGDTQY
>TRBV15|TRBJ1-5|-
ATSRDRGQNQPQH
>TRBV18|TRBJ1-1|-
ASSPSGGENTEAF
>TRBV5-1|TRBJ2-1|-
ASSPRRQNNEQF
>TRBV4-1|TRBJ2-3|TRBD2
ASSQRLAGGGSTDTQY
>TRBV4-1|TRBJ2-1|-
ASSQDRIANEQF
>TRBV6-5|TRBJ2-5|TRBD2
ASSYSSSSGRENEQY
>TRBV21-1|TRBJ2-1|-
ASFRVAGSYNEQF
>TRBV5-1|TRBJ2-1|-
ASSLARDDEQF
>TRBV5-1|TRBJ2-3|TRBD2
ASSPSRTSGGPDTQY
>TRBV6-2/TRBV6-3|TRBJ2-3|-
ASSRAGTQFTDTQY
>TRBV4-1|TRBJ2-3|-
ASSQDAVTSTDTQY
>TRBV19|TRBJ2-1|TRBD2
ASSKTSGDYNEQF
>TRBV25-1|TRBJ2-5|-
ASSDAGAQATQY
>TRBV2|TRBJ1-5|-
ASSEGGRNQPQH
>TRBV6-2/TRBV6-3|-|TRBD2
ASSYSTSGGSSYNEQY
>TRBV4-1|TRBJ2-1|-
ASSLLGHNEQF
>TRBV29-1|-|-
SVVGMDEQY
>TRBV19|TRBJ2-5|TRBD2
ASSSGGLEETQY
>TRBV5-1|TRBJ2-3|TRBD1
ASSTGQVNTDTQY
>TRBV27|TRBJ2-1|TRBD1
ASSSPGRGRIPNEQF
>TRBV6-2/TRBV6-3|-|TRBD2
ASRSLAVGGTQY
>TRBV10-2|TRBJ1-6|TRBD1
ASSGTGYNSPLH
>TRBV4-1|TRBJ1-1|-
ASRRPNEVEAF
>TRBV7-2|TRBJ2-1|TRBD2
ATSGGTNYNEQF
>TRBV20-1|TRBJ2-3|-
SARAPTDTQY
>TRBV5-4|TRBJ2-3|TRBD2
ASSLSSGRTSTDTQY